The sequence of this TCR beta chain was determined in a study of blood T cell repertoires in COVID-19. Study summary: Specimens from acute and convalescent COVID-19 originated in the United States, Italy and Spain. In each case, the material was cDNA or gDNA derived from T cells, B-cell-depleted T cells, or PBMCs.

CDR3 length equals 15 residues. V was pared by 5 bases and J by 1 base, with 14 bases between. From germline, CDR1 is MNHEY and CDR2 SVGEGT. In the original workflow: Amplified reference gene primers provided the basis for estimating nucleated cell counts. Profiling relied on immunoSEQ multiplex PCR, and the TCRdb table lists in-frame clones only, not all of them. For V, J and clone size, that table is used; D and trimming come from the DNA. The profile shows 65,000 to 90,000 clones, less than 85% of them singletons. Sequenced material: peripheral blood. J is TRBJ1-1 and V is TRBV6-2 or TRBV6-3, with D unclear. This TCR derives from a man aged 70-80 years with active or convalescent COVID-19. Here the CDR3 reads CASSRPTTRNTEAFF. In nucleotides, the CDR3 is TGTGCCAGCAGTCGGCCTACTACCAGGAACACTGAAGCTTTCTTT.